This section outlines one T cell receptor (beta chain) sequence together with its context. The data are from a study of T cells in Graves' hyperthyroidism and ophthalmopathy. The CDR3 extends over 16 amino acids. Germline V CDR1 and CDR2: SGHRS, YFSETQ. Trimming stripped 2 bases from V and 4 bases from J, with 15 bases between. Using RNA transcripts as the source, TCR beta CDR3 regions were amplified. A first-round RT-PCR of the TCR CDR3 used the HTBI primer set. TCRdb processed the multiplex PCR reads anew with MiXCR; each CDR3 protein has one entry. The sample includes 480,000 or so distinct CDR3 sequences, over 13% of them seen just once.

The specimen sequenced was blood. V usage is TRBV5-1 and J usage is TRBJ2-2; D is possibly TRBD1 (5 bases). This clonotype originated in a young woman with Graves' hyperthyroidism. CDR3 loop: CASSFTAGRSTGELFF. The CDR3 DNA follows: TGCGCCAGCAGCTTTACTGCAGGGCGTAGCACCGGGGAGCTGTTTTTT.